The sequence of this T cell receptor (beta chain) was determined in a study of blood T cell repertoires in COVID-19. At the level of the study: Sites in the United States, Italy and Spain provided acute and convalescent COVID-19 samples. The analysed material was cDNA or gDNA that came from T cells, B-cell-depleted T cells, or PBMCs.

In the authors' methods: Amplification of reference gene primers provided the estimated nucleated cell counts. Measured with immunoSEQ multiplex PCR; TCRdb has only the in-frame clones, and not every one. V and J calls and clone size follow that table, whereas D and trimming were derived from the DNA. The sample comprises tens of thousands of clones, 85% of which are singletons, and about 5.3% rests with the top ten. This receptor was taken from an older man with acute or convalescent COVID-19. The sample comprised peripheral blood.

The chain's CDR3 is CASSPMTGEGKLFF. DNA of the CDR3: TGTGCCAGCAGTCCAATGACAGGGGAAGGAAAACTGTTTTTT. The genes are TRBV6-5 and TRBJ1-4, with 8 bases aligning to TRBD1. CDR1 and CDR2 from the germline V gene are MNHEY and SVGAGI. Trimming took 5 bases from V and 10 from J; bases not matched to a gene: 9. The CDR3 has 14 residues.